A selection of T cell receptor beta chains follows, all from one sample in a study of cytomegalovirus exposure and HLA in healthy donors. Here immunoSEQ multiplex PCR was the method, and the copy in TCRdb shows in-frame clones only, minus some. The table shows tens of thousands of clones, with approximately 78% occurring only once. The sample consisted of PBMCs. All receptors come from a woman aged 40 to 55 in good health and CMV-seropositive. CDR3s include the opening cysteine and the closing phenylalanine or tryptophan. D genes are given only for firm matches. Expanded clones are given a class, and other clones once, few, many or no size at all.

d_call	v_call	clone_size	j_call	cdr3_aa	cdr3_nt
TRBD1	TRBV5-1	.	TRBJ1-4	CASSSGQGKGEKLFF	TGCGCCAGCAGCTCCGGACAGGGAAAGGGGGAAAAACTGTTTTTT
.	TRBV6-6	.	TRBJ2-5	CASSTLGSPQETQYF	TGTGCCAGCAGTACCCTCGGGTCCCCTCAAGAGACCCAGTACTTC
TRBD2	TRBV2	.	TRBJ2-3	CATHSGLGGDTQYF	TGTGCCACCCATTCGGGACTAGGGGGAGATACGCAGTATTTT
.	TRBV9	.	TRBJ1-2	CASSVATANYGYTF	TGTGCCAGCAGCGTCGCGACAGCGAACTATGGCTACACCTTC
TRBD1	TRBV27	few	TRBJ1-1	CASSPGRTGRNTEAFF	TGTGCCAGCAGTCCCGGGAGGACAGGGAGGAACACTGAAGCTTTCTTT
TRBD2	TRBV5-4	.	TRBJ2-1	CAGSPGTSGRSRFF	TGTGCCGGCAGCCCGGGGACTAGCGGGAGGTCTCGGTTCTTC
.	TRBV19	.	TRBJ2-3	CASRGDADTQYF	TGTGCCAGTAGAGGGGATGCAGATACGCAGTATTTT
.	TRBV11-3	.	TRBJ2-7	CASSINRVTYEQYF	TGTGCCAGCAGCATCAACAGGGTTACCTACGAGCAGTACTTC
TRBD1	TRBV6-1	.	TRBJ1-2	CASTRDRAGSYGYTF	TGTGCCAGCACCCGAGACAGGGCGGGCAGCTATGGCTACACCTTC
.	TRBV7-7	.	TRBJ1-4	CAQNEKLFF	TGCGCTCAGAATGAAAAACTGTTTTTT
.	TRBV2	.	TRBJ2-1	CASSDELYNEQFF	TGTGCCAGCAGTGACGAACTATACAATGAGCAGTTCTTC
.	TRBV28	.	TRBJ2-1	CASHQGGLGEQFF	TGTGCCAGTCATCAGGGGGGCCTTGGTGAGCAGTTCTTC
TRBD1	TRBV28	few	TRBJ2-3	CASSGGQGLYF	TGTGCCAGTTCTGGGGGACAGGGATTGTATTTT
.	TRBV28	.	TRBJ2-2	CASSHPGSLGTGELFF	TGTGCCAGCAGTCACCCCGGGAGCCTTGGGACCGGGGAGCTGTTTTTT
TRBD1	TRBV10-3	.	TRBJ1-1	CAIRGQGRDEAFF	TGTGCCATCAGGGGACAGGGGAGGGATGAAGCTTTCTTT
TRBD2	TRBV6-6	.	TRBJ2-1	CASGSRGGRNEQFF	TGTGCCAGCGGCTCCAGGGGCGGGAGGAATGAGCAGTTCTTC
TRBD2	TRBV27	.	TRBJ2-3	CASSLAGGGTDTQYF	TGTGCCAGCAGTCTAGCGGGAGGAGGCACAGATACGCAGTATTTT
TRBD2	TRBV19	.	TRBJ2-1	CASTGGYNEQFF	TGTGCTTCAACGGGGGGGTACAATGAGCAGTTCTTC
TRBD1	TRBV6-1	.	TRBJ2-7	CASSEAFSGQGYEQYF	TGTGCCAGCAGTGAAGCGTTTTCGGGACAGGGTTACGAGCAGTACTTC
.	TRBV30	.	TRBJ1-1	CAWSRLGRARSTEAFF	TGTGCCTGGAGCCGCCTGGGGAGGGCAAGGAGCACTGAAGCTTTCTTT
.	TRBV27	.	TRBJ1-1	CASRRANTEAFF	TGTGCCTCGAGGAGGGCGAACACTGAAGCTTTCTTT
.	TRBV5-4	.	TRBJ1-1	CASSQPGTKKATEAFF	TGTGCCAGCAGCCAACCCGGGACAAAGAAAGCCACTGAAGCTTTCTTT
.	TRBV5-1	.	TRBJ2-3	CASSLRTDRTDTQYF	TGCGCCAGCAGCTTGAGGACAGACCGCACAGATACGCAGTATTTT
TRBD1	TRBV5-1	.	TRBJ2-7	CASSSLDRAVSEQYF	TGCGCCAGCAGCTCGCTCGACAGGGCCGTAAGCGAGCAGTACTTC
.	TRBV5-1	.	TRBJ2-3	CASSLAALLTDTQYF	TGCGCCAGCAGCTTGGCGGCACTACTCACAGATACGCAGTATTTT
.	TRBV6-5	.	TRBJ2-2	CASTVTGTGELFF	TGTGCCAGCACCGTAACAGGGACCGGGGAGCTGTTTTTT
TRBD1	TRBV19	.	TRBJ2-6	CASSIGGQSYSGANVLTF	TGTGCCAGTAGTATAGGGGGACAGAGCTACTCTGGGGCCAACGTCCTGACTTTC
.	TRBV15	.	TRBJ1-1	CATSRGVGGFAFF	TGTGCCACCAGCCGGGGGGTCGGGGGCTTTGCTTTCTTT
TRBD2	TRBV4-3	once	TRBJ2-7	CASSPGLAGGYEQYF	TGCGCCAGCAGCCCCGGACTAGCGGGTGGCTACGAGCAGTACTTC
.	TRBV15	.	TRBJ2-1	CATSRDAAGAYNEQFF	TGTGCCACCAGCAGAGATGCGGCAGGGGCCTACAATGAGCAGTTCTTC
.	TRBV18	.	TRBJ2-5	CASSPRGSGETQYF	TGTGCCAGCTCACCAAGGGGCTCAGGGGAGACCCAGTACTTC
TRBD2	TRBV27	.	TRBJ2-1	CASSLQRASGRDNEQFF	TGTGCCAGCAGTCTTCAGAGGGCTAGCGGGAGGGACAATGAGCAGTTCTTC
TRBD1	TRBV7-9	once	TRBJ1-2	CASSFPGQGGEGYTF	TGTGCCAGCAGCTTCCCGGGACAGGGGGGAGAGGGCTACACCTTC
TRBD1	TRBV11-2	few	TRBJ2-7	CASSLAQGAHEQYF	TGTGCCAGCAGTCTCGCCCAGGGGGCTCACGAGCAGTACTTC
.	TRBV27	.	TRBJ2-1	CASSPIDLSYNEQFF	TGTGCCAGCAGTCCGATCGACTTGTCCTACAATGAGCAGTTCTTC
TRBD1	TRBV29-1	.	TRBJ1-1	CSVVGTANTEAFF	TGCAGCGTAGTGGGGACAGCAAACACTGAAGCTTTCTTT
.	TRBV29-1	.	TRBJ1-5	CSVGLGADGNQPQHF	TGCAGCGTCGGGTTGGGGGCGGATGGCAATCAGCCCCAGCATTTT
TRBD1	TRBV7-3	.	TRBJ2-7	CASSFAGGEQYF	TGTGCCAGCAGCTTTGCAGGGGGCGAGCAGTACTTC
.	TRBV14	once	TRBJ2-1	CASRQTGRDEQFF	TGTGCCAGCAGACAAACAGGGAGAGATGAGCAGTTCTTC
TRBD2	TRBV18	.	TRBJ2-1	CASSPPSGSEQFF	TGTGCCAGCTCACCACCTAGCGGGAGTGAGCAGTTCTTC
.	TRBV27	few	TRBJ2-7	CASRLSESYEQYF	TGTGCCAGCAGGCTTAGCGAATCCTACGAGCAGTACTTC
TRBD1	TRBV27	.	TRBJ2-7	CASSKMGTAPTEQYF	TGTGCCAGCAGCAAGATGGGGACAGCGCCTACGGAGCAGTACTTC
TRBD2	TRBV7-3	.	TRBJ2-3	CASGLAGGPYDTQYF	TGTGCCAGCGGACTAGCGGGAGGGCCCTACGATACGCAGTATTTT
.	TRBV20-1	.	TRBJ2-1	CSGVGEGEQFF	TGCAGCGGGGTCGGAGAAGGGGAGCAGTTCTTC
.	TRBV19	.	TRBJ2-7	CASSIVGGAYSYEQYF	TGTGCCAGTAGTATAGTCGGCGGGGCCTACTCCTACGAGCAGTACTTC
TRBD1	TRBV7-2	.	TRBJ2-3	CASRTDRAADTQYF	TGTGCCAGCAGGACGGACAGGGCGGCAGATACGCAGTATTTT
TRBD2	TRBV28	once	TRBJ2-7	CASFGSYGREGLYEQYF	TGTGCCAGTTTTGGGTCCTATGGGCGGGAGGGCCTGTACGAGCAGTACTTC
.	TRBV11-2	.	TRBJ1-5	CASSLTGDSNQPQHF	TGTGCCAGCAGCTTAACGGGGGATAGCAATCAGCCCCAGCATTTT
TRBD2	TRBV27	.	TRBJ2-3	CASSLSMASGRSTDTQYF	TGTGCCAGCAGTTTATCGATGGCTAGCGGGAGGTCCACAGATACGCAGTATTTT
TRBD2	TRBV4-1	.	TRBJ2-2	CASSQELAGSTGELFF	TGCGCCAGCAGCCAAGAACTAGCGGGAAGCACCGGGGAGCTGTTTTTT
.	TRBV5-6	few	TRBJ1-1	CASSREVNTEAFF	TGTGCCAGCAGCCGGGAGGTGAACACTGAAGCTTTCTTT
.	TRBV6-1	.	TRBJ2-1	CASSVFGAGYNEQFF	TGTGCCAGCAGTGTGTTTGGGGCCGGCTACAATGAGCAGTTCTTC
TRBD1	TRBV11-2	.	TRBJ2-2	CASSPDRGRTGELFF	TGTGCCAGCAGCCCCGACAGGGGACGAACCGGGGAGCTGTTTTTT
.	TRBV2	.	TRBJ1-5	CASSAQGYGQPQHF	TGTGCCAGCAGTGCACAGGGATATGGTCAGCCCCAGCATTTT